This entry concerns a single T cell receptor beta chain. What it recognizes is unknown. This sample stems from a study of cytomegalovirus exposure and HLA in healthy donors. About the research overall: Membership in the Caucasian-associated ancestry cluster was found for around four fifths of about 430 genotyped donors. Overall study findings and caveats: The listing of roughly 160 TCR beta chains classed them as cytomegalovirus-associated.

The CDR3 runs 16 residues. Germline V gene data show CDR1 as SGDLS and CDR2 as YYNGEE. V was clipped by 3 bases and J by 9 bases, with 21 bases between them. PCR employed 60 Vbeta and 13 Jbeta primers. Repertoires were generated with immunoSEQ multiplex PCR, while TCRdb's copy carries only in-frame clones and drops some. Of about 150,000 clones listed, around 80% are singletons. This sequence originates from a woman in her thirties in good health and CMV-seropositive. Sequencing was done on a sample of PBMCs. The chain is built from TRBV9 and TRBJ2-2; maybe TRBD2 (8 bases). The DNA of the CDR3 is TGTGCCAGCAGCGAGGGGGCTGGGCTAGCGGGTCGGGAGCTGTTTTTT. This codes for CASSEGAGLAGRELFF.